These T cell receptor beta chains were read from a single sample in a study of PD-1 blockade in classical Hodgkin lymphoma. Sequencing used immunoSEQ multiplex PCR; TCRdb keeps in-frame clones, though not all of them. The sample contains fewer than 50,000 clones, 86% of which appear only once. Sequenced material: peripheral blood mononuclear cells (PBMCs), taken before the second cycle of nivolumab. These receptors all come from a human donor with classical Hodgkin lymphoma. Both conserved end residues are part of each CDR3. D genes are given only for firm matches. Not every row has a clone size; where given, it reads once, few, many or a size class.

DNA	CDR3	size	V	J	D
TGTGCCAGCAGAGACACGATTGAAGCTTTCTTT	CASRDTIEAFF	-	TRBV2	TRBJ1-1	-
TGTGCCAGCAGTTACGGGCTAGCGGGAGGTGAAGAGACCCAGTACTTC	CASSYGLAGGEETQYF	-	TRBV6-5	TRBJ2-5	TRBD2
TGTGCCAGCAGCTCGACTAGCCAGGAGACCCAGTACTTC	CASSSTSQETQYF	-	TRBV7-3	TRBJ2-5	TRBD2
TGTGCCAGTAGTCCTAGCGTGAACTCCTACGAGCAGTACTTC	CASSPSVNSYEQYF	-	TRBV19	TRBJ2-7	-
TGTGCCAGCAGTATTGGGACTAGCGTTGAGCAGTTCTTC	CASSIGTSVEQFF	-	TRBV6-6	TRBJ2-1	TRBD2
TGTGCCAGCAGTCCCTCCTACTACGAGCAGTACTTC	CASSPSYYEQYF	-	TRBV7-9	TRBJ2-7	-
TGTGCCAGTAGTCCCCGGGTGAGCAGGGGTGCTAGCAATCAGCCCCAGCATTTT	CASSPRVSRGASNQPQHF	-	TRBV19	TRBJ1-5	-
TGTGCCAGCAGCTTATACGCCGGGGAGCTGTTTTTT	CASSLYAGELFF	-	TRBV7-3	TRBJ2-2	-
TGTGCCAGCAGCCATTCCGCGAGGGGAACCGGGGAGCTGTTTTTT	CASSHSARGTGELFF	-	TRBV7-3	TRBJ2-2	-
TGTGCCAGCAGCTCAGCTGGGACAGCTGAAGCTTTCTTT	CASSSAGTAEAFF	-	TRBV7-8	TRBJ1-1	TRBD1
TGTGCCAGCAGTTCCGTGGGCGGCGCTAACTATGGCTACACCTTC	CASSSVGGANYGYTF	-	TRBV6-5	TRBJ1-2	-
TGTGCCAGCAGTTACAACGTTGACCGGGCCGGAAACACCATATATTTT	CASSYNVDRAGNTIYF	-	TRBV6-5	TRBJ1-3	-
TGTGCCAGCAGACCAGGGACCACGAACACCGGGGAGCTGTTTTTT	CASRPGTTNTGELFF	once	TRBV28	TRBJ2-2	-
TGTGCCAGCACTCAACAGGGGAAAGGGGAGCAGTTCTTC	CASTQQGKGEQFF	once	TRBV27	TRBJ2-1	TRBD1
TGTGCCACCAGCAGAGGACAGGGGGCGAGAGAGCAGTACTTC	CATSRGQGAREQYF	-	TRBV15	TRBJ2-7	TRBD1
TGTGCCAGCAGTGACGGGAGTTTCGCAGATACGCAGTATTTT	CASSDGSFADTQYF	few	TRBV6-4	TRBJ2-3	-
TGTGCCAGCAGTTTCATCGCTCGACCCACACAACAGTACTTC	CASSFIARPTQQYF	-	TRBV28	TRBJ2-7	-
TGTGCCAGCAGGCCGTGGGACAGTCGTGGCTACACCTTC	CASRPWDSRGYTF	-	TRBV6-1	TRBJ1-2	TRBD1
TGTGCCAGCTCACCTGGAACCGGGGAGCTGTTTTTT	CASSPGTGELFF	once	TRBV18	TRBJ2-2	-
TGTGCCAGCAGTCCTCAGGGAGGCGAGCAGTACTTC	CASSPQGGEQYF	few	TRBV27	TRBJ2-7	-
TGTGCCAGCTCACCAAGACAGGGGGAATCAGATACGCAGTATTTT	CASSPRQGESDTQYF	once	TRBV18	TRBJ2-3	TRBD1
TGTGCCAGCAGCTTGGAGCGGAACTCCTACGAGCAGTACTTC	CASSLERNSYEQYF	-	TRBV5-4	TRBJ2-7	-
TGTGCCAGCAGTTTACTTCAGGGTATAGCTTTCTTT	CASSLLQGIAFF	-	TRBV28	TRBJ1-1	-
TGTGCCAGCAGCTTCGGTCAGGGGGCGACCACTGAAGCTTTCTTT	CASSFGQGATTEAFF	-	TRBV7-6	TRBJ1-1	TRBD1
TGCGCCAGCAGCTTGGAGCCAGCCTACGAGCAGTACTTC	CASSLEPAYEQYF	once	TRBV5-1	TRBJ2-7	-
TGTGCCAGCAGTTCCGTCGCGACAGTCACAGATACGCAGTATTTT	CASSSVATVTDTQYF	-	TRBV6-6	TRBJ2-3	-
TGTGCCAGCAGTTTATGGGCAGACGGCACTGAAGCTTTCTTT	CASSLWADGTEAFF	-	TRBV27	TRBJ1-1	-
TGCGCCAGCGCCCAGCCGGGCAGGGCGGATGGCTACACCTTC	CASAQPGRADGYTF	-	TRBV4-1	TRBJ1-2	-
TGTGCCAGCAGTGTTGACACCGGGGAGCTGTTTTTT	CASSVDTGELFF	once	TRBV2	TRBJ2-2	-
TGTGCCAGCAGTTTGCTGGCTAGCGGGAGCCGCGAGCAGTTCTTC	CASSLLASGSREQFF	-	TRBV28	TRBJ2-1	TRBD2
TGTGCCAGCAGTTTAAGGGACAGCCAAGAGACCCAGTACTTC	CASSLRDSQETQYF	-	TRBV27	TRBJ2-5	TRBD1
TGTGCCAGTAGTGTACCGACTGCAAATGAGCAGTTCTTC	CASSVPTANEQFF	-	TRBV19	TRBJ2-1	-
TGTGCCAGTAGTGCCCAACAGGGCAATCAGCCCCAGCATTTT	CASSAQQGNQPQHF	-	TRBV19	TRBJ1-5	-
TGTGCCAGCACCATGACTAGCGGGGGTTTGGATGAGCAGTTCTTC	CASTMTSGGLDEQFF	-	TRBV27	TRBJ2-1	TRBD2
TGTGCCAGCAGTGAACAGAGGCCCTGGGCAGATACGCAGTATTTT	CASSEQRPWADTQYF	-	TRBV2	TRBJ2-3	-
TGTGCCAGCAGTTTATCCCCAGGGACCGGGGAGCTGTTTTTT	CASSLSPGTGELFF	-	TRBV7-9	TRBJ2-2	-
TGTGCCAGCAGTTTAGGCAGGGACAGGTATGGCTACACCTTC	CASSLGRDRYGYTF	-	TRBV28	TRBJ1-2	TRBD1
TGTGCCAGCAGCTTAGCGCCGGGTGAGCAGTACTTC	CASSLAPGEQYF	-	TRBV11-3	TRBJ2-7	-
TGCGCCAGCAGCACAAAGACTAGCGGGAGCGCAGATACGCAGTATTTT	CASSTKTSGSADTQYF	-	TRBV5-1	TRBJ2-3	TRBD2
TGTGCCAGCAGCTTAGGGCTAGCGGGGGGGCTGCAGTATTTT	CASSLGLAGGLQYF	-	TRBV11-2	TRBJ2-3	TRBD2